This section outlines one TCR beta chain sequence together with its context. Its matching antigen is unknown. TCRdb used MiXCR to reprocess the reads, holding one entry per CDR3 protein. In the table there are roughly 760,000 distinct CDR3 sequences, 35% of which are singletons. Germline V gene sequence: CDR1 MDHEN, CDR2 SYDVKM. Trimming pared 3 bases from V and 0 bases from J, leaving 12 bases between. This CDR3 region has 15 residues. This record belongs to a study of T cell repertoires in cytomegalovirus infection. Study findings and constraints: Ex vivo responses were dominated by HLA-C-restricted CMV-specific TCR beta clonotypes.

Sequencing was carried out using PBMCs. The chain carries TRBV28 and TRBJ2-7; possibly TRBD2 for D (5 bases). The clonotype originates from a human donor in good health (CMV status not recorded). Some clones in this sample may be carry-over from other donors' samples. The CDR3 DNA reads as TGTGCCAGCAGTTTGAGGAGGCAGGACTCCTACGAGCAGTACTTC. As protein: CASSLRRQDSYEQYF.